This TCR beta chain stems from a study of control samples from healthy donors and cancer patients. The protocol was immunoSEQ multiplex PCR, while the TCRdb copy is restricted to in-frame clones and leaves out a portion. This table holds around 150,000 clones, 96% found once. Per the germline V gene, CDR1 is LNHDA and CDR2 is SQIVND (reference sequence). V was shortened by 4 bases and J by 10 bases, with 19 bases between the two germline ends. The CDR3 consists of 14 residues. This TCR was recovered from a woman aged 30 to 39 in good health. The J gene is TRBJ1-1, the V gene TRBV19; D possibly corresponds to TRBD1 (5 bases). Sequencing was carried out using blood. The CDR3 DNA reads as TGTGCCAGTAGTACACGGGACTTTCCAAATGCAGCTTTCTTT. Residues: CASSTRDFPNAAFF. Supplemented by reference TRBV19 and TRBJ1-1, the full variable domain reads DGGITQSPKYLFRKEGQNVTLSCEQNLNHDAMYWYRQDPGQGLRLIYYSQIVNDFQKGDIAEGYSVSREKKESFPLTVTSAQKNPTAFYLCASSTRDFPNAAFFGQGTRLTVV.